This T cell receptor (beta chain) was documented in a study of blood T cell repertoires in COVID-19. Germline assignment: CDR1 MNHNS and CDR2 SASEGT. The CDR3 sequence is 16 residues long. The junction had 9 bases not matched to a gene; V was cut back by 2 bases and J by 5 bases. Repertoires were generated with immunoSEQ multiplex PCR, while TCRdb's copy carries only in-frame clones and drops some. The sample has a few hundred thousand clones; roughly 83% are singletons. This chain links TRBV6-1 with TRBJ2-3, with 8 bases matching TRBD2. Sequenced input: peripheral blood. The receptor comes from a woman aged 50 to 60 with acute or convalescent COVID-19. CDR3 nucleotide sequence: TGTGCCAGCAGTGAACGAATAGCGGGGTACAGAGATACGCAGTATTTT. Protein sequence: CASSERIAGYRDTQYF.